This T cell receptor beta chain was sequenced in a study of blood T cell repertoires in COVID-19. Using immunoSEQ multiplex PCR, the repertoire was profiled, and TCRdb retains in-frame clones only, with some absent. The sample carries roughly 110,000 clones, 76% recorded once. Germline values: CDR1 LGHDT, CDR2 YNNKEL (reference sequence). The CDR3 length is 13 residues. V dropped 0 bases and J dropped 15 bases, with 12 bases sitting between them. The chain combines TRBV3-1 (or the pseudogene TRBV3-2) with TRBJ1-6; the D is unclear. This sequence was found in an elderly man with COVID-19, enrolled during active disease. The sequencing input was peripheral blood. The CDR3 is CASSQDPEEDLHF. CDR3 nucleotides: TGTGCCAGCAGCCAAGATCCGGAGGAGGACCTCCACTTT.